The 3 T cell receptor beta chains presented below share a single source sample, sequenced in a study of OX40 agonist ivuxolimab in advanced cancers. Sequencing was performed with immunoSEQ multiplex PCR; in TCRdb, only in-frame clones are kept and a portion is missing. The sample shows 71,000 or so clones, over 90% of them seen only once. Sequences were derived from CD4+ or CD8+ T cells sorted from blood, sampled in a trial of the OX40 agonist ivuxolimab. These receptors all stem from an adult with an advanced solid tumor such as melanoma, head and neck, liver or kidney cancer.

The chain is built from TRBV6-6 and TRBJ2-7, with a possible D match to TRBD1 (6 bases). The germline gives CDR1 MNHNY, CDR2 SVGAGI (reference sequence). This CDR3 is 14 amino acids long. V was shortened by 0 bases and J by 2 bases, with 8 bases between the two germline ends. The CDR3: CASSYSGQPYEQYF. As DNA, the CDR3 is TGTGCCAGCAGTTACTCCGGACAGCCCTACGAGCAGTACTTC.

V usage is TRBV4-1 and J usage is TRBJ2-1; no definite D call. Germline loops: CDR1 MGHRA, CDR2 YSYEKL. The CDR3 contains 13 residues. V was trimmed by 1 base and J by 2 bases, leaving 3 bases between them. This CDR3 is CASSQGTYNEQFF. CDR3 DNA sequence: TGCGCCAGCAGCCAAGGTACCTACAATGAGCAGTTCTTC.

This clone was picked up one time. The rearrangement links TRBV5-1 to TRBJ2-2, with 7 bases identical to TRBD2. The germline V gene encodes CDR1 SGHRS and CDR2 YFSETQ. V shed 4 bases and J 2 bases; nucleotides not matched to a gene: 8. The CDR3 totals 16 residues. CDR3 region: CASSPREVPNTGELFF. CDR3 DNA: TGCGCCAGCAGCCCCCGGGAGGTTCCTAACACCGGGGAGCTGTTTTTT.